This T cell receptor (beta chain) comes out of a study of blood T cell repertoires in COVID-19. In the study overall: Donors in the United States, Italy and Spain gave samples during acute or convalescent COVID-19. From T cells, B-cell-depleted T cells, or PBMCs came the material, which was cDNA or gDNA.

In the authors' workflow: The assay estimated nucleated cells by amplifying reference gene primers. Measured with immunoSEQ multiplex PCR; TCRdb has only the in-frame clones, and not every one. The V and J calls and the clone size are those of that table, but D and trimming were determined from the DNA. The profile shows around 100,000 clones, around 90% of them singletons. Germline CDR1 reads SGHRS; CDR2 reads YFSETQ. V shed 4 bases and J 5 bases; nucleotides not matched to a gene: 7. CDR3 length: 14 amino acids. This clonotype was sampled from a human donor in a cohort sampled during active COVID-19. Input material: peripheral blood. The chain is built from TRBV5-1 and TRBJ2-5; 8 bases fit TRBD1. The CDR3 is CASSPGQVWETQYF. The CDR3 DNA reads TGCGCCAGCAGCCCGGGACAGGTATGGGAGACCCAGTACTTC.